These 9 T cell receptor beta chains share one sample of origin, sequenced in a study of cytomegalovirus exposure and HLA in healthy donors. Primers included in the PCR were 60 Vbeta and 13 Jbeta primers. Some clones are missing from TCRdb's copy, which holds only in-frame ones; the method was immunoSEQ multiplex PCR. Here the sample spans 140,000 to 150,000 clones, 80% being singletons. Sequencing was carried out using PBMCs. Receptors originate from a man in his forties in good health and CMV-seronegative.

V usage is TRBV29-1 and J usage is TRBJ1-1; 8 bases map to TRBD1. CDR1 and CDR2 from the germline V gene are SQVTM and ANQGSEA. Trimming at V came to 0 bases and at J to 1 base, leaving 10 bases not matched to a gene. The CDR3 loop spans 17 amino acids. Written as DNA, the CDR3 is TGCAGCGTTGAAGAAGGGCAGGGGGCCCTCGAGAACACTGAAGCTTTCTTT. Its translation: CSVEEGQGALENTEAFF.

Written as DNA, the CDR3 is TGTGCCAGCAGTCAGGGAGGTGAGGGCTACACCTTC. Its translation: CASSQGGEGYTF. The J gene is TRBJ1-2, the V gene TRBV6-5; D is possibly TRBD1 (5 bases). The CDR3 sequence is 12 residues long. V lost 5 bases, J lost 8 bases, and 12 bases lay in between. CDR1 is MNHEY and CDR2 is SVGAGI in the germline V gene.

This chain connects TRBV2 to TRBJ2-2, with a possible D match to TRBD1 (5 bases). The CDR3 runs to 14 residues. V was shortened by 4 bases and J by 7 bases, with 13 bases between the two germline ends. Germline CDR1 reads SNHLY; CDR2 reads FYNNEI. CDR3 nucleotides: TGTGCCAGCAGTGTAAAGGGGCAGGGCGGGGAGCTGTTTTTT. Translation gives CASSVKGQGGELFF.

The chain recombines TRBV7-7 with TRBJ2-5; 7 bases are shared with TRBD1. The J call is doubtful: the DNA matches TRBJ2-7 better. Germline CDR1 SSHAT, CDR2 FNYEAQ (reference sequence). This CDR3 has 13 residues. Written as DNA, the CDR3 is TGTGCCAGCAGCTTTGGACAGGACTACGAGCAGTACTTC. Amino acid sequence: CASSFGQDYEQYF.

The CDR3 loop reads CASSFGGQGDEQYF. As DNA, the CDR3 is TGTGCCAGCAGCTTTGGTGGACAGGGGGACGAGCAGTACTTC. The rearrangement joins TRBV11-2 to TRBJ2-7, with 10 bases fitting TRBD1. Trimming removed 3 bases from V and 5 bases from J; junction bases left unmatched: 4. The CDR3 is made up of 14 amino acids. Germline V gives CDR1 SGHAT, CDR2 FQNNGV.

V gene TRBV6-5 combines with J gene TRBJ2-7; 9 bases are shared with TRBD1. The CDR3 is made up of 15 amino acids. Germline CDR1 MNHEY, CDR2 SVGAGI. The J segment lost 7 bases and the V segment lost 0 bases, leaving 7 bases of the junction unmatched. CDR3: CASSYSNRGRHEQYF. The CDR3 nucleotides read TGTGCCAGCAGTTACTCTAACAGGGGGCGCCATGAGCAGTACTTC.

The rearrangement links TRBV7-9 to TRBJ1-1; D remains unclear. This CDR3 is built from 13 residues. Germline values: CDR1 SEHNR, CDR2 FQNEAQ (reference sequence). V lost 7 bases to trimming and J lost 2 bases, with 11 bases between them. The CDR3 DNA reads TGTGCCAGCAAACTATGGGTCAACACTGAAGCTTTCTTT. Protein sequence: CASKLWVNTEAFF.

V gene TRBV5-1 combines with J gene TRBJ2-5; weak D call: TRBD2 (5 bases). The germline V gene has CDR1 SGHRS and CDR2 YFSETQ. This CDR3 contains 15 residues. V shed 0 bases and J shed 0 bases, with 9 bases lying between them. In DNA form, the CDR3 reads TGCGCCAGCAGCTTGGCGGCCGGGAACCAAGAGACCCAGTACTTC. Translated: CASSLAAGNQETQYF.

The chain carries TRBV19 and TRBJ2-2, with a weak D call TRBD2 (5 bases). This CDR3 comprises 15 residues. Germline lookup yields CDR1 LNHDA and CDR2 SQIVND (reference sequence). With 9 bases removed from V and 1 base from J, the gap between germline ends came to 15 bases. Here the CDR3 DNA reads TGTGCCAGCTGGCGTTACGGAGGGAACACCGGGGAGCTGTTTTTT. Translated, it gives CASWRYGGNTGELFF.